This TCR beta chain was sequenced during a study of blood T cell repertoires in COVID-19. Study overall: The United States, Italy and Spain were the sources of the acute and convalescent COVID-19 samples. Sources were T cells, B-cell-depleted T cells, or PBMCs; the material itself was cDNA or gDNA.

Original processing methods: Reference gene primer amplification gave estimated nucleated cell counts. This table comes from immunoSEQ multiplex PCR, and its TCRdb copy is limited to in-frame clones, with some not included. V, J and clone size derive from that table, while D and trimming were established from the DNA sequence. The table includes about 240,000 clones, roughly four fifths detected once. The sequenced sample was peripheral blood. The source of this sequence is a woman of 80 years or more with acute or convalescent COVID-19.

The CDR3, as DNA: TGTGCCAGCAGCCCGGGGGACCGACTAGTTTCCGGGGAGCTGTTTTTT. Encoded protein: CASSPGDRLVSGELFF. This chain links TRBV5-4 with TRBJ2-2; maybe TRBD2 (6 bases). This CDR3 has 16 residues. Trimming pared 4 bases from V and 6 bases from J, leaving 19 bases between. Germline V gives CDR1 SGHNT, CDR2 YYREEE (reference sequence).